This T cell receptor beta chain was documented in a study of a mutant IDH1 vaccine in newly diagnosed glioma. TCRdb's table, derived via immunoSEQ multiplex PCR, lists solely in-frame clones and lacks some. The table lists around 30,000 clones, about 90% of them singletons. Indicated time point: week 11, during vaccination. Topical imiquimod accompanied each vaccine dose, which consisted of 300 ug of mutant IDH1 20-mer peptide. Concerning this clone itself: Antigen specificity is unknown.

Trimming took 5 bases from V and 4 from J; bases not matched to a gene: 5. Per the germline V gene, CDR1 is SGHRS and CDR2 is YFSETQ. This CDR3 is 14 amino acids long. This specimen was PBMCs, taken from a glioma patient whose treatment included an IDH1 peptide vaccine. The sequence was collected from a man aged 18 to 30 with glioma. The chain joins TRBV5-1 to TRBJ2-3; 9 bases agree with TRBD1. CDR3 in amino acids: CASRLQGAADTQYF. The CDR3 DNA is TGCGCCAGCAGGTTACAGGGGGCCGCAGATACGCAGTATTTT.